The clone carrying this TCR beta chain was seen at least ten times. Using RNA transcripts as the source, TCR beta CDR3 regions were amplified. First-round RT-PCR of the TCR CDR3 relied on the HTBI primer set. TCRdb re-derived calls from the multiplex PCR reads in MiXCR, one entry per CDR3 protein. The sample consists of 95,000 to 110,000 distinct CDR3 sequences, 15% to 20% of them appearing once. Germline lookup yields CDR1 SGHAT and CDR2 FQNNGV. Germline trimming cut 6 bases from V and 13 bases from J; bases unmatched to any gene: 13. This CDR3 is 14 amino acids long. This entry is derived from a study of T cells in Graves' hyperthyroidism and ophthalmopathy.

This chain uses TRBV11-2 with TRBJ1-2; TRBD1 agrees at 11 bases. The sequenced sample consisted of blood. The sequence was obtained from a woman in her fifties or sixties with Graves' hyperthyroidism. The CDR3 spells CASRRNRGQGVRTF. In nucleotides, the CDR3 is TGTGCCAGCAGACGTAACCGGGGACAGGGGGTTCGCACCTTC.